This TCR beta chain was recovered during a study of shared clonotypes between healthy human individuals. Worth noting for this clone: Its specificity is not known.

This CDR3 is 13 amino acids long. V lost 1 base and J lost 5, with 6 bases in between. Germline V CDR1 and CDR2: SGHAT, FQDESV (reference sequence). The authors loaded roughly 200 ng DNA, tens of thousands of T cell genomes, into sorted-subset replicate PCRs. The table came from immunoSEQ multiplex PCR; TCRdb's copy has only in-frame clones and leaves some out. The table has about 2.4 million clones, under 95% seen once; the top ten hold 0.36%. Overall study findings and caveats: Clonotypes shared by all four sorted-subset donors had higher generation probabilities than non-shared clonotypes. For naive CD4 cells, roughly 5% of clonotypes were shared across a few donors. Exclusively blood specimens were collected; tissue repertoires likely differ.

The receptor was derived from a man younger than 35 in good health. Some clones in this sample may be carry-over from other donors' samples. This chain joins TRBV11-1 and TRBJ2-1, with D unclear. The source material was naive CD4+ T cells from PBMCs. The subset here: CD45RA+ positively selected. The CDR3 reads CASSLVWNNEQFF. In DNA form, the CDR3 reads TGTGCCAGCAGCTTAGTTTGGAACAATGAGCAGTTCTTC.